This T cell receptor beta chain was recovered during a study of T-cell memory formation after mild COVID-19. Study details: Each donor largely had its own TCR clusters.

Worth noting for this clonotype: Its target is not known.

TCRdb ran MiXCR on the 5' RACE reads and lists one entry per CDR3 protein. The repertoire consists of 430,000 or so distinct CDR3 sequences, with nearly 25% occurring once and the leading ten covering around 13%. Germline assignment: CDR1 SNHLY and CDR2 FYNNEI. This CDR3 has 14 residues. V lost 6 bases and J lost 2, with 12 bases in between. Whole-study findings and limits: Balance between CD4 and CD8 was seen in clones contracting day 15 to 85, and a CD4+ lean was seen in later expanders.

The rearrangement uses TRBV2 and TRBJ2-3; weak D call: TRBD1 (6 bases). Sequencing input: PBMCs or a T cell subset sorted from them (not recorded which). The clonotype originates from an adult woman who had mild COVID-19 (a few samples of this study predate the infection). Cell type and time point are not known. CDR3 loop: CASRRGIHTDTQYF. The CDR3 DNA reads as TGTGCCAGCAGAAGGGGGATTCACACAGATACGCAGTATTTT. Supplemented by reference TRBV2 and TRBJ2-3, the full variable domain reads EPEVTQTPSHQVTQMGQEVILRCVPISNHLYFYWYRQILGQKVEFLVSFYNNEISEKSEIFDDQFSVERPDGSNFTLKIRSTKLEDSAMYFCASRRGIHTDTQYFGPGTRLTVL.